The TCR beta chain under discussion was sequenced for a study of PD-L1 blockade in urothelial cancer (dated by TCRdb to about 2017). Regarding the study in general: All patients started therapy in the mid-2010s and received atezolizumab 1,200 mg intravenously every 3 weeks. Pretreatment tumor samples and matched peripheral blood, collected serially before and after atezolizumab treatment, underwent TCR sequencing. Durable clinical benefit was achieved by nine patients and was not achieved by 20 patients. Twenty-five of 29 patients were identified as males with urothelial cancer of bladder origin, and a prior smoking history was reported by 18 of 29 patients. Durable clinical benefit was defined as progression-free survival longer than 6 months, and TCR features were also tested against progression-free and overall survival. A median of about 150,000 T cells and approximately 83,000 unique TCRs was obtained from blood samples, and a median clonality of 0.080 was observed. In the same patients who had TCR sequencing, pretreatment tumors also underwent whole exome sequencing and RNA sequencing. The study was an exploratory multi-omic analysis of somatic, immune and clinical correlates of response to PD-L1 blockade with atezolizumab in urothelial cancer. Blood samples were analyzed 3 weeks after the start of treatment (second dose) and 6 weeks after the start of treatment. Around 29 patients had pretreatment blood TCR-seq, about 24 had at least one posttreatment blood collection, and about 24 had tumor TCR-seq. An ECOG performance status of 0 or 1 was recorded for the patients, and 0 to 3 prior chemotherapy regimens had been received by the patients.

A total of 25 to 30 patients with locally advanced or metastatic urothelial carcinoma, treated at Memorial Sloan Kettering on a trial protocol, made up the cohort. Peripheral blood mononuclear cells were collected pretreatment and during treatment, with between 1 and 8 total time points per patient. The Qiagen DNeasy Blood extraction kit was used to purify genomic DNA from total PBMCs and tumor samples. PBMCs were collected pretreatment and during treatment and were isolated and stored as previously described. A remark on this clone: The target of this receptor is not known. The record has no base qualities; no much larger clone is one base away.

The germline ends are 10 bases apart after V is trimmed by 2 bases and J by 0 bases. Counted from cysteine to phenylalanine, this CDR3 has 16 amino acids. Just CDR3 DNA is preserved here, 48 bases in frame from base 1. CDR1 is given as MNHNY and CDR2 as SVGAGI, both from the germline V gene (reference sequence). The full study reports these points: A pretreatment peripheral blood TCR clonality below the median was linked to improved progression-free and overall survival. Among patients with durable benefit, tumor-associated TCR clones showed greater expansion in peripheral blood 3 weeks after treatment started (n ≈ 22, p = 0.022). Because the sample size was small (n = 29) and many of the analyses were exploratory, the results are meant to be hypothesis-generating.

To estimate absolute template abundance from read counts, synthetic TCR analog templates were spiked into each PCR. The immunoSEQ assay used bias-controlled V and J gene primers to amplify TCRbeta CDR3 regions from genomic DNA. Sequencing of rearranged TCRbeta segments was performed at approximately 20X coverage. In the source study's methods: Sequencing errors were corrected by clustering and CDR3s were annotated against IMGT to assign V, D and J genes. Downstream analyses used only productive TCRbeta rearrangements, leaving out any out-of-frame or stop-codon sequences. Clonality was computed as one minus Shannon entropy normalized by the log of the number of unique productive sequences. Clones differing between time points or between blood and tumor were identified using Fisher's exact test with Benjamini-Hochberg correction, with an adjusted p below 0.01 applied as the threshold. In TCRdb, the immuneACCESS table is reduced to in-frame sequences with V and J assigned. These tables do not hold every clone; where another copy was compared, an unresolved V gene accounts for under half, and the others remain unexplained. D and trimming were read from the DNA, whereas the V and J calls and clone size are those reported in that table. The sample has 80,000 to 100,000 clones on record, 82% of them singletons. Around a tenth of the sample is in the top ten clones.

The sequencing used PBMCs, collected around atezolizumab (anti-PD-L1) treatment. The clonotype originates from a man aged 70-80 years with urothelial cancer. This chain joins TRBV6-6 to TRBJ1-4, with no D gene named confidently. The base sequence is TGTGCCAGCAGTTACGCGCTCCAAACAACTAATGAAAAACTGTTTTTT. This sequence encodes CASSYALQTTNEKLFF.